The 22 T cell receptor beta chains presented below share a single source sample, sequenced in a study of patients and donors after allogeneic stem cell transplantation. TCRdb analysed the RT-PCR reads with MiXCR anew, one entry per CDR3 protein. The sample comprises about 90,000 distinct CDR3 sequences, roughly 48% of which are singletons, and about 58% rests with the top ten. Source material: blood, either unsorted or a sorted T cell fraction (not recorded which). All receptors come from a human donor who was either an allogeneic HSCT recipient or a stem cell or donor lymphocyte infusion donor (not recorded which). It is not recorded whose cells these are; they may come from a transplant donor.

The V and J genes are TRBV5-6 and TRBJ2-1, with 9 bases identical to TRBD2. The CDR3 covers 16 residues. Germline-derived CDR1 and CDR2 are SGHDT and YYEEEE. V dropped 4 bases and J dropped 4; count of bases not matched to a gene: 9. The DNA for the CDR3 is TGTGCCAGCAGCGTCAGGGTTCTAGCGGGATACAATGAGCAGTTCTTC. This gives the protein CASSVRVLAGYNEQFF.

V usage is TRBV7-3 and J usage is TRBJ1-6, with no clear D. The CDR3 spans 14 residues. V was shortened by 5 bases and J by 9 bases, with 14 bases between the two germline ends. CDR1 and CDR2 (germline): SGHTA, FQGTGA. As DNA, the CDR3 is TGTGCCAGCAGCCCCGGCGCAGCAGCTTCACCCCTCCACTTT. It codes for CASSPGAAASPLHF.

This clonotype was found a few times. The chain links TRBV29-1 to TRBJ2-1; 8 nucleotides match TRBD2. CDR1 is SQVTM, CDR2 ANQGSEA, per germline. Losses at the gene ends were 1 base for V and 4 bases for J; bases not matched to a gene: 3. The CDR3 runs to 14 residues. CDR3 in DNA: TGCAGCGTTGAAGTAATAGCGGGGTACAATGAGCAGTTCTTC. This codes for CSVEVIAGYNEQFF.

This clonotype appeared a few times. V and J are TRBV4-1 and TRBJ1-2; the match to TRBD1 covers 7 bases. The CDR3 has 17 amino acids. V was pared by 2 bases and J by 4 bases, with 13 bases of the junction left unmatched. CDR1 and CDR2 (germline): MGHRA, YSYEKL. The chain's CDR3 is CASSQNLGTANTYGYTF. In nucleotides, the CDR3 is TGCGCCAGCAGCCAAAATTTAGGGACAGCAAATACCTATGGCTACACCTTC.

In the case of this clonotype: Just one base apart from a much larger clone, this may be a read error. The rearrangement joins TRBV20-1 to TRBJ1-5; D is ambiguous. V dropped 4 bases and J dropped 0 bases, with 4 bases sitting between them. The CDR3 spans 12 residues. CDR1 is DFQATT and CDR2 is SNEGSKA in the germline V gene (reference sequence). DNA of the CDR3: TGCAGTGCTAAGGATAGCAATCAGCCCCAGCATTTT. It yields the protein CSAKDSNQPQHF.

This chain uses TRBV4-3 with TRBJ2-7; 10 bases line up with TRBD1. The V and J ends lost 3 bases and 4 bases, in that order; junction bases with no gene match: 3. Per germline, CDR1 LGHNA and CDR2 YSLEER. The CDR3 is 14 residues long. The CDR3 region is CASSQMGQGYEQYF. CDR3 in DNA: TGCGCCAGCAGCCAGATGGGACAGGGGTACGAGCAGTACTTC.

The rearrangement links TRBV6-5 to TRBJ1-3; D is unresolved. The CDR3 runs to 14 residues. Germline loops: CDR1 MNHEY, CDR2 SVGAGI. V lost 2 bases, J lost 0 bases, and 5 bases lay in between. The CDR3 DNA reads TGTGCCAGCAGTTACAGGAGCTCTGGAAACACCATATATTTT. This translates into CASSYRSSGNTIYF.

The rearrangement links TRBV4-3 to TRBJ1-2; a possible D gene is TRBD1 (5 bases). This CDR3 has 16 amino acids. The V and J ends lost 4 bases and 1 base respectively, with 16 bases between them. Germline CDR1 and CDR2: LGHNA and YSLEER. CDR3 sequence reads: CASSPQAGTYNYGYTF. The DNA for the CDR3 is TGCGCCAGCAGCCCACAGGCCGGGACTTATAACTATGGCTACACCTTC.

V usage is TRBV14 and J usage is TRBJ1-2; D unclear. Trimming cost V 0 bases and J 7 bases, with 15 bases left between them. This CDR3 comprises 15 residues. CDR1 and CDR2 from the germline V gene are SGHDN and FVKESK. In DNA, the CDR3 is TGTGCCAGCAGCCAAGATTATTTCGGGGTTACTGGCTACACCTTC. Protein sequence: CASSQDYFGVTGYTF.

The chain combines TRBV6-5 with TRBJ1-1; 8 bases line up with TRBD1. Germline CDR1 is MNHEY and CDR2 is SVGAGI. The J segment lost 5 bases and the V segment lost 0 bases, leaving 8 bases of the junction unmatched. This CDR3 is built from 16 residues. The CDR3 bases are TGTGCCAGCAGTTACTCGACCCAGGGGGCGCTGACTGAAGCTTTCTTT. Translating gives CASSYSTQGALTEAFF.

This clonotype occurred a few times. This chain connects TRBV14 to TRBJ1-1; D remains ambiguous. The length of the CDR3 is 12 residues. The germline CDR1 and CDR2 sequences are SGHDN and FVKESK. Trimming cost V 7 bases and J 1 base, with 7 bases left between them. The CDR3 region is CASTQTNTEAFF. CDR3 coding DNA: TGTGCCAGCACCCAGACGAACACTGAAGCTTTCTTT.

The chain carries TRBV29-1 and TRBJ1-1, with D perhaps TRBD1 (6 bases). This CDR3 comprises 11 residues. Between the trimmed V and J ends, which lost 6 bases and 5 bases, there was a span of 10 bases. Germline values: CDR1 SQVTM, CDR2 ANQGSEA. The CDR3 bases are TGCAGCGTGGGGGCGGGAACTGAAGCTTTCTTT. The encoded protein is CSVGAGTEAFF.

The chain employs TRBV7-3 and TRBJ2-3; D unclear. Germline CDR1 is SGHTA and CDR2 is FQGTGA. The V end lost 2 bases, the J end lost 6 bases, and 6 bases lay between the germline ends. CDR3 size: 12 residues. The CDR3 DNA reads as TGTGCCAGCAGCTTACCCTACGATACGCAGTATTTT. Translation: CASSLPYDTQYF.

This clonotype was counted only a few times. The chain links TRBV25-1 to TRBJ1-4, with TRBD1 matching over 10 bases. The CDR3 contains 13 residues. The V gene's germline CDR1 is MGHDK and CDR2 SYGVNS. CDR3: CASVDRGTEKLFF. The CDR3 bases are TGTGCTAGCGTGGACAGGGGGACTGAAAAACTGTTTTTT.

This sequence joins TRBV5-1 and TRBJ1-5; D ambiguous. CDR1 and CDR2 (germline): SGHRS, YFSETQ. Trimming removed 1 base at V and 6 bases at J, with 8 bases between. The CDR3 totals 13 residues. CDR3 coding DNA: TGCGCCAGCAGCTTGATCGGGCGTCAGCCCCAGCATTTT. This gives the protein CASSLIGRQPQHF.

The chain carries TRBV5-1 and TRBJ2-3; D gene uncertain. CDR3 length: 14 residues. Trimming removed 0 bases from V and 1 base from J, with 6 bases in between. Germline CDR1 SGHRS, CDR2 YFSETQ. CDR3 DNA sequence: TGCGCCAGCAGCTTGGATTATGGCACAGATACGCAGTATTTT. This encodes CASSLDYGTDTQYF. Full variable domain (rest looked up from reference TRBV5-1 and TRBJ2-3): KAGVTQTPRYLIKTRGQQVTLSCSPISGHRSVSWYQQTPGQGLQFLFEYFSETQRNKGNFPGRFSGRQFSNSRSEMNVSTLELGDSALYLCASSLDYGTDTQYFGPGTRLTVL.

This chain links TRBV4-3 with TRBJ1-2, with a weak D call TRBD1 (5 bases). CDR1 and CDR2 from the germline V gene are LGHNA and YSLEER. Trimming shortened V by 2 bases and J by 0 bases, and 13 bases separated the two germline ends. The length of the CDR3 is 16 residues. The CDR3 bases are TGCGCCAGCAGCCAACAACAGGTCGGAGCTAACTATGGCTACACCTTC. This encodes CASSQQQVGANYGYTF.

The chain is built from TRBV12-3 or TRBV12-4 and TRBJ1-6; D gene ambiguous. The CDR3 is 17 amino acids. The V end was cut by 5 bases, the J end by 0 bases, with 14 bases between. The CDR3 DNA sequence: TGTGCCAGCAGTCCGGACCGAATTCACTCCTATAATTCACCCCTCCACTTT. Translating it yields CASSPDRIHSYNSPLHF.

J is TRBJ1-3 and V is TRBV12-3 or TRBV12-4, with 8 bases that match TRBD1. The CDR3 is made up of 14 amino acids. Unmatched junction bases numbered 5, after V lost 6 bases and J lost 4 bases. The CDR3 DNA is TGTGCCAGCAGGCCCCGGGACAGGGGAAACACCATATATTTT. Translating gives CASRPRDRGNTIYF.

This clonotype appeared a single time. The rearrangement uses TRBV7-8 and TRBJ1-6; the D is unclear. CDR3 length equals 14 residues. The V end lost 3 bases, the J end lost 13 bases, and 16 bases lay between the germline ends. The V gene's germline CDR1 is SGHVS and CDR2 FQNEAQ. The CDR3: CASSLLTGPRPLHF. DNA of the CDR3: TGTGCCAGCAGCTTGTTAACCGGGCCCCGTCCCCTCCACTTT.

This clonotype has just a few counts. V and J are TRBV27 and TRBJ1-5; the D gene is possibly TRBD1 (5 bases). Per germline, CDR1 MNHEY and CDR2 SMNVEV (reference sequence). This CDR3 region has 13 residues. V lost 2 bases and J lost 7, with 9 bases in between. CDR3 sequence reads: CASSLDRGQPQHF. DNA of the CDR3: TGTGCCAGCAGTTTAGACAGAGGGCAGCCCCAGCATTTT.

The CDR3 spells CASRGIGSYEQYF. As DNA, the CDR3 is TGTGCCAGCAGAGGCATTGGGTCCTACGAGCAGTACTTC. J is TRBJ2-7 and V is TRBV12-3 or TRBV12-4; D is uncertain. V was clipped by 6 bases and J by 1 base, with 10 bases between them. The CDR3 sequence is 13 residues long.